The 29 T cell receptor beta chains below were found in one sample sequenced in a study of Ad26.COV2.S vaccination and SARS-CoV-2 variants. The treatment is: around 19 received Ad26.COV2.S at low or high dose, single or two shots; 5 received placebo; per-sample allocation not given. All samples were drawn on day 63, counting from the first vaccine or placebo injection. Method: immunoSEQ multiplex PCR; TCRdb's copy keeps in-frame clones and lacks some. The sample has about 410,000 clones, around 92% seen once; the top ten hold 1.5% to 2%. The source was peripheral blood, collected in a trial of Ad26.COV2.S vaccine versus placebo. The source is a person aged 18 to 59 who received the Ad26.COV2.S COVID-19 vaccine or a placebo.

This CDR3 reads CASSPVRVNTDTQYF. The CDR3 DNA sequence: TGCGCCAGCAGCCCTGTTAGGGTCAATACAGATACGCAGTATTTT. This rearrangement joins TRBV4-3 to TRBJ2-3, with no clear D. This CDR3 has 15 residues. V was pared by 4 bases and J by 3 bases, with 14 bases between. Germline V gene data show CDR1 as LGHNA and CDR2 as YSLEER.

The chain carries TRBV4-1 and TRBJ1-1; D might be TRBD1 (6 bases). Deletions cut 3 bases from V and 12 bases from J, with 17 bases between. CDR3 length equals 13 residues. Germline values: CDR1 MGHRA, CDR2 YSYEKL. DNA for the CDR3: TGCGCCAGCAGCCAGTCATTCCGGGACAAGACTTTCTTT. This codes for CASSQSFRDKTFF.

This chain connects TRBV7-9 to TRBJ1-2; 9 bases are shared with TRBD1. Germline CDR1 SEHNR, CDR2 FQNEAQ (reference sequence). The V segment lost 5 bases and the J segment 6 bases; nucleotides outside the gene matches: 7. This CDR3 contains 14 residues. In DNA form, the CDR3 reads TGTGCCAGCAGCCCGGAGGGACAGGGAGATGGCTACACCTTC. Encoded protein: CASSPEGQGDGYTF.

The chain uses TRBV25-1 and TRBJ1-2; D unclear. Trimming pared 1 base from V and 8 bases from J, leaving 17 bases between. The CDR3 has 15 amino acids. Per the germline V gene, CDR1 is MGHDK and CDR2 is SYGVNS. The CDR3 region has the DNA TGTGCCAGCAGTGAATCCGGGGTCCCTTATCGCGGCTACACCTTC. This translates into CASSESGVPYRGYTF.

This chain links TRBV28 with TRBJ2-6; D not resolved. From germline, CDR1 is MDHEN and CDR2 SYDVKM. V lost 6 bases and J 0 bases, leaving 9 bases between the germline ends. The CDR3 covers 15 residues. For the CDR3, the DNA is TGTGCCAGCAGAGTTGATAACTCTGGGGCCAACGTCCTGACTTTC. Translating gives CASRVDNSGANVLTF.

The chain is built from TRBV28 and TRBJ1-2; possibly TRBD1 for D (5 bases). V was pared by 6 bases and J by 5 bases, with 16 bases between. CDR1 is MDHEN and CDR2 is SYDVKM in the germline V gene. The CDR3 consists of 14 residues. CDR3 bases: TGTGCCAGCAGCACTGGACACCGAGGGTATGGCTACACCTTC. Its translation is CASSTGHRGYGYTF.

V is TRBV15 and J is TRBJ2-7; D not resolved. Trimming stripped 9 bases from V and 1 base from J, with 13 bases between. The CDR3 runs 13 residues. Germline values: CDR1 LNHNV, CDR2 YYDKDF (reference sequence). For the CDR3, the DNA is TGTGCCACGTCGTGGCGGCCATCCTACGAGCAGTACTTC. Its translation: CATSWRPSYEQYF.

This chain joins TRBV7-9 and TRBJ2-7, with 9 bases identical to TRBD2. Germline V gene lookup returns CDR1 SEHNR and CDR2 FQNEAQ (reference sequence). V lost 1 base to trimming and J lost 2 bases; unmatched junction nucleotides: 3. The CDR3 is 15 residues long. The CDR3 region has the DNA TGTGCCAGCAGCTTAGTCGCGGGGGGGCCCTACGAGCAGTACTTC. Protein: CASSLVAGGPYEQYF.

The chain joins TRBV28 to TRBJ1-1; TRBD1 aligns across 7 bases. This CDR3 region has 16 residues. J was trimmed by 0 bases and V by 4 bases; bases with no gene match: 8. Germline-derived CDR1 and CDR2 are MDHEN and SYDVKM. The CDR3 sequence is CASSWLDRTMNTEAFF. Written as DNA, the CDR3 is TGTGCCAGCAGTTGGCTGGACAGGACAATGAACACTGAAGCTTTCTTT.

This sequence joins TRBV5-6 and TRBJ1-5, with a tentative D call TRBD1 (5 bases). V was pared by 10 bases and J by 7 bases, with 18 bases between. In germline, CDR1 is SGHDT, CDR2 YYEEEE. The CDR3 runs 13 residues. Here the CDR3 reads CARGYGGGQPQHF. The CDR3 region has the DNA TGTGCCCGCGGGTACGGGGGGGGGCAGCCCCAGCATTTT.

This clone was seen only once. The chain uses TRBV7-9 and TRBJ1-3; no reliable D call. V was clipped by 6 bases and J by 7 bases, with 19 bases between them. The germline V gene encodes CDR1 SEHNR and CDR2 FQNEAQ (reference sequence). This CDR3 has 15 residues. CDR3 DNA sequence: TGTGCCAGCAGTCCGTCAGGTCCCCTTCGGAACACCATATATTTT. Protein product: CASSPSGPLRNTIYF.

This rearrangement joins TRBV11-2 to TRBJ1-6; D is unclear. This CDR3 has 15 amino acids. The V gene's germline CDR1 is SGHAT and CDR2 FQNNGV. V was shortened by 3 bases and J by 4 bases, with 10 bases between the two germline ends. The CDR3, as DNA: TGTGCCAGCAGCTTGAGTTCTCGTTATAATTCACCCCTCCACTTT. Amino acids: CASSLSSRYNSPLHF. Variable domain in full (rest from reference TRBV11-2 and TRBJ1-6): EAGVAQSPRYKIIEKRQSVAFWCNPISGHATLYWYQQILGQGPKLLIQFQNNGVVDDSQLPKDRFSAERLKGVDSTLKIQPAKLEDSAVYLCASSLSSRYNSPLHFGNGTRLTVT.

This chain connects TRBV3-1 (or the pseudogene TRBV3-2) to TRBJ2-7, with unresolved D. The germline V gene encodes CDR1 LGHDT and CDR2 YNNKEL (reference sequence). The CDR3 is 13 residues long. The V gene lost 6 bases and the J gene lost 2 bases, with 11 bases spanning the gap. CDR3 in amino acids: CASRVRRAYEQYF. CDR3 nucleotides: TGTGCCAGCAGGGTCAGACGGGCCTACGAGCAGTACTTC.

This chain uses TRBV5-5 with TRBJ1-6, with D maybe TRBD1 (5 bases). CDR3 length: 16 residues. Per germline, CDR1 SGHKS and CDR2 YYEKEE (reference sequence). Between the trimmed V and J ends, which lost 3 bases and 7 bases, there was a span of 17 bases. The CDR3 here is CASSSSVSGPNSPLHF. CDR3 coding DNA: TGTGCCAGCAGCTCCTCAGTTTCGGGGCCGAATTCACCCCTCCACTTT.

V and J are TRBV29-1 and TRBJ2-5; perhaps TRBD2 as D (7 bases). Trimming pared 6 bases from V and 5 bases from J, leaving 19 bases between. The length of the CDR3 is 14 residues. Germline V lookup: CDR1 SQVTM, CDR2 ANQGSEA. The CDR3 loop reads CSVLRTGGTETQYF. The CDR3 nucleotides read TGCAGCGTCCTACGAACGGGGGGCACGGAGACCCAGTACTTC.

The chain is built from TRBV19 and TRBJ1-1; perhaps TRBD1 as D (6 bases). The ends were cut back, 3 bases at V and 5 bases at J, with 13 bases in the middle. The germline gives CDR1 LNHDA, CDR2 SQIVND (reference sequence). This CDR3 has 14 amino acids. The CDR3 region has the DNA TGTGCCAGTAGTATTTCATCAGGGGTGACTGAAGCTTTCTTT. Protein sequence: CASSISSGVTEAFF.

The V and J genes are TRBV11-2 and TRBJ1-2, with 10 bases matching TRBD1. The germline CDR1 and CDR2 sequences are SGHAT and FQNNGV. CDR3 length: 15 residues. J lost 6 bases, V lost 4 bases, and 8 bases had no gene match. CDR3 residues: CASSSPRDRGNGYTF. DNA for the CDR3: TGTGCCAGCAGCTCTCCACGGGACAGGGGAAATGGCTACACCTTC.

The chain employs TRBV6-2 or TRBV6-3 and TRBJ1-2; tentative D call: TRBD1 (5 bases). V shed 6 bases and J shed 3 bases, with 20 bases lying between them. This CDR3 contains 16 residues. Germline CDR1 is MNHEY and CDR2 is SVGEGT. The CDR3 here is CASSPIFGLGDYGYTF. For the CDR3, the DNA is TGTGCCAGCAGCCCTATTTTCGGGTTAGGGGACTATGGCTACACCTTC.

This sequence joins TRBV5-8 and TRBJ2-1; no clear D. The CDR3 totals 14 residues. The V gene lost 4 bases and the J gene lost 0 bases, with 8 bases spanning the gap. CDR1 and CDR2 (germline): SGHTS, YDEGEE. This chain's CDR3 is CASSTWDSYNEQFF. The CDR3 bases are TGTGCCAGCAGCACTTGGGACTCCTACAATGAGCAGTTCTTC.

DNA for the CDR3: TGCGCCAGCAGCTTTTCTGGTGCCCCTTATGGCTACACCTTC. Translation: CASSFSGAPYGYTF. This chain connects TRBV5-1 to TRBJ1-2; D is undetermined. The CDR3 totals 14 residues. Between the trimmed V and J ends, which lost 2 bases and 5 bases, there was a span of 13 bases. In germline, CDR1 is SGHRS, CDR2 YFSETQ.

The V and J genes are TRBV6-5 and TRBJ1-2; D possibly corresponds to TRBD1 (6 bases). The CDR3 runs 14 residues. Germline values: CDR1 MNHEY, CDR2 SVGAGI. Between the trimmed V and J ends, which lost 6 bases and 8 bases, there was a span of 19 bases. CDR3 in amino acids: CASRPGGGERGYTF. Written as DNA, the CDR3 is TGTGCCAGCAGGCCGGGGGGGGGCGAACGCGGCTACACCTTC.

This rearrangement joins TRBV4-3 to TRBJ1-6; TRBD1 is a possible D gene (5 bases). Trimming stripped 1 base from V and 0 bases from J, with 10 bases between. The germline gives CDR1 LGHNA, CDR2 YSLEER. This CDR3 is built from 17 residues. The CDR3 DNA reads TGCGCCAGCAGCCAAGCGGCAGGGAGCTCCTATAATTCACCCCTCCACTTT. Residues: CASSQAAGSSYNSPLHF.

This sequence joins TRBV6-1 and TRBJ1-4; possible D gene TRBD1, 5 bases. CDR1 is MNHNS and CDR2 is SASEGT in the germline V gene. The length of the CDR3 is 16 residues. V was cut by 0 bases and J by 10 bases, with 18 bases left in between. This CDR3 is CASSEAGTAKWGKLFF. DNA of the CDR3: TGTGCCAGCAGTGAAGCAGGGACGGCAAAGTGGGGAAAACTGTTTTTT.

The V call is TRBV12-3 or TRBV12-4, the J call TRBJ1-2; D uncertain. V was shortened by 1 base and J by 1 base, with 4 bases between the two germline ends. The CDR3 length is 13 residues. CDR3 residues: CASSLGNNYGYTF. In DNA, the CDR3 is TGTGCCAGCAGTTTAGGGAATAACTATGGCTACACCTTC.

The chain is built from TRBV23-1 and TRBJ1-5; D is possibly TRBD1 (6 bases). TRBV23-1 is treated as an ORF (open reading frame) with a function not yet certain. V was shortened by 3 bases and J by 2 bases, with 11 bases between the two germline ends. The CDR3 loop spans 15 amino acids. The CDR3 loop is CASSHPQGGNQPQHF. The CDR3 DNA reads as TGCGCCAGCAGTCACCCACAGGGAGGCAATCAGCCCCAGCATTTT.

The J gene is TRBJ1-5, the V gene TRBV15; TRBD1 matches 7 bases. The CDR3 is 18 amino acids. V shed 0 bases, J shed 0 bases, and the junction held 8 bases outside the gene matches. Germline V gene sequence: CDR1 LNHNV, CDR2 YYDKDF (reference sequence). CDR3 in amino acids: CATSRDNRDSYSNQPQHF. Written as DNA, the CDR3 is TGTGCCACCAGCAGAGATAACCGGGACAGCTATAGCAATCAGCCCCAGCATTTT.

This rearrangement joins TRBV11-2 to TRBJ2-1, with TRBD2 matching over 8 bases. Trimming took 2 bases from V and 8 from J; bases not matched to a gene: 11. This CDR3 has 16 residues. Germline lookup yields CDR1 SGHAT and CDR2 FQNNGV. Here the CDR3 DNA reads TGTGCCAGCAGCTTACTAGCGGGCCCGGGGATCGATGAGCAGTTCTTC. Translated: CASSLLAGPGIDEQFF.

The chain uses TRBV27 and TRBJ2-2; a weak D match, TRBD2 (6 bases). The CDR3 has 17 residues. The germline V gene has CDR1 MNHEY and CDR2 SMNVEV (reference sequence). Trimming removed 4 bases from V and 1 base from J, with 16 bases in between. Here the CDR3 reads CASSSSFAGLNTGELFF. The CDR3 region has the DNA TGTGCCAGCAGTTCCTCCTTTGCGGGGCTGAACACCGGGGAGCTGTTTTTT.

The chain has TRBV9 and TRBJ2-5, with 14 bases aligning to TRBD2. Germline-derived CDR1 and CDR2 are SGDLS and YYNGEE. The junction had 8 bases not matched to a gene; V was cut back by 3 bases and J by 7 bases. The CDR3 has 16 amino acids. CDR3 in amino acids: CASSAGTSGGQGTQYF. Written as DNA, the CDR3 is TGTGCCAGCAGCGCCGGGACTAGCGGGGGCCAGGGGACCCAGTACTTC.